A single T cell receptor (beta chain) is shown here with its context. TCRdb re-called the PCR reads with MiXCR, one entry per CDR3 protein. The sample records approximately 3,200 distinct CDR3 sequences, 46% being singletons. The CDR3 loop spans 14 amino acids. Trimming shortened V by 4 bases and J by 5 bases, and 12 bases separated the two germline ends. CDR1 and CDR2 from the germline V gene are SGHRS and YFSETQ. The data belong to a study of immune characterization of retroperitoneal liposarcoma. The sequenced material came from tumor tissue. The TCR sequence derives from a male donor with retroperitoneal liposarcoma. The chain is built from TRBV5-1 and TRBJ2-2; D may match TRBD1 or TRBD2 (5 bases each). Here the CDR3 reads CASSQRGVTGELFF. CDR3 DNA sequence: TGCGCCAGCAGCCAAAGAGGGGTAACCGGGGAGCTGTTTTTT.